A selection of T cell receptor beta chains follows, all from one sample in a study of human T cells and chemical hapten exposure. TCRdb passed the RACE reads through MiXCR, listing each CDR3 protein once. The table has roughly 100,000 distinct CDR3 sequences, about 8.6% seen once; the top ten hold 2.5% to 3.5%. The material sequenced was whole blood. These receptors originate from a female donor in good health. Some clones in this sample may be carry-over from other donors' samples. The conserved cysteine and the conserved F or W are not part of the CDR3 here. Each record gives: V gene, J gene, CDR3 protein.

V: TRBV6-2/TRBV6-3
J: TRBJ2-1
CDR3: ASRGPARANEQF

V: TRBV14
J: TRBJ2-4
CDR3: ASSQESRGDIQY

V: TRBV27
J: TRBJ1-6
CDR3: ASSISGDNSPLH

V: TRBV7-2
J: TRBJ2-5
CDR3: ASSSGLGYETQY

V: TRBV7-2
J: TRBJ1-1
CDR3: ASSLEGERTF

V: TRBV7-8
J: TRBJ2-5
CDR3: ASSSMISTGAIQETQY

V: TRBV7-9
J: TRBJ1-1
CDR3: ASSPDREAF

V: TRBV11-2
J: TRBJ2-3
CDR3: ASSLRTTEGGDTQY

V: TRBV11-2
J: TRBJ2-3
CDR3: ASSLDYDSTDTQY

V: TRBV7-9
J: TRBJ2-2
CDR3: AVLTAFTNTGELF

V: TRBV7-2
J: TRBJ2-3
CDR3: ASSLLRDHTDTQY

V: TRBV2
J: TRBJ1-2
CDR3: ASSQQGPNYGYT

V: TRBV12-3/TRBV12-4
J: TRBJ2-2
CDR3: ASSRTSGRGSTAGELF

V: TRBV9
J: TRBJ2-1
CDR3: ASSVGAGYNEQF

V: TRBV18
J: TRBJ1-3
CDR3: ASSRDRTSGNTIY

V: TRBV28
J: TRBJ2-5
CDR3: ASSFLSGSETQY

V: TRBV27
J: TRBJ2-3
CDR3: ASRLLAGGTDTQY

V: TRBV29-1
J: TRBJ2-7
CDR3: SVISQGHLSYEQY

V: TRBV7-9
J: TRBJ1-1
CDR3: ASSKTGGTEAF

V: TRBV20-1
J: TRBJ2-7
CDR3: SARDSRSYEQY

V: TRBV28
J: TRBJ1-4
CDR3: ASSLQQGNWF

V: TRBV6-2/TRBV6-3
J: TRBJ2-2
CDR3: ASSYAADNTGELF

V: TRBV6-1
J: TRBJ2-6
CDR3: ASHGGQVASSGANVLT

V: TRBV4-2
J: TRBJ2-1
CDR3: ASSQAGTSNEQF

V: TRBV20-1
J: TRBJ2-1
CDR3: SAILIQAGEFYNEQF

V: TRBV21-1
J: TRBJ2-3
CDR3: ASSKDKGLAKNTDTQY

V: TRBV20-1
J: TRBJ2-7
CDR3: SARGPLGTLPPYEQY

V: TRBV20-1
J: TRBJ2-3
CDR3: SARDGRGTDTQY

V: TRBV7-9
J: TRBJ2-1
CDR3: ASSPGGPWYNEQF

V: TRBV19
J: TRBJ1-4
CDR3: ASSITFLGRNEKLF

V: TRBV6-1
J: TRBJ2-1
CDR3: ASSEDEGPSYNEQF

V: TRBV12-3/TRBV12-4
J: TRBJ1-1
CDR3: ASSLGSNTEAF

V: TRBV27
J: TRBJ2-7
CDR3: ASGAQASYEQY

V: TRBV10-1
J: TRBJ1-1
CDR3: ASSESVWGGTEAF

V: TRBV27
J: TRBJ1-6
CDR3: ATRQSYNSPLH

V: TRBV28
J: TRBJ1-6
CDR3: ASSLVNLQGPNSPLH

V: TRBV2
J: TRBJ2-3
CDR3: ASSWRPGTDTQY

V: TRBV13
J: TRBJ2-1
CDR3: ASSNHSGKGGEQF

V: TRBV7-8
J: TRBJ2-3
CDR3: ASSILAGVTDTQY

V: TRBV28
J: TRBJ2-7
CDR3: ASSPGGASIYEQY

V: TRBV12-3/TRBV12-4
J: TRBJ2-7
CDR3: ASSPALSGVSYEQY

V: TRBV12-5
J: TRBJ2-2
CDR3: ASGAAPGELF

V: TRBV4-1
J: TRBJ2-1
CDR3: ASSQLYVGATQNEQF

V: TRBV15
J: TRBJ2-1
CDR3: ATSSRGEQF

V: TRBV10-3
J: TRBJ2-5
CDR3: ASAGAREETQY

V: TRBV11-1
J: TRBJ2-6
CDR3: ASSLETPSSGANVLT

V: TRBV6-6
J: TRBJ1-2
CDR3: ASSYSGYGYT